This is a list of T cell receptor beta chains from one sample in a study of blood T cells in healthy people across ages. From the 5' RACE reads, TCRdb called clonotypes with MiXCR, one entry per CDR3 protein. Found here are 1,100,000 or so distinct CDR3 sequences, under 55% of them singletons; the top ten hold over 15%. The sample consisted of blood. Source of these receptors: a woman between 55 and 75 years old in good health. The CDR3 runs from the conserved cysteine through the conserved F or W. A D gene is named only where the DNA matches it firmly. The size entry is marked missing in some rows and otherwise reads once, few, many or a size class.

D	V	size	J	CDR3	DNA
.	TRBV12-3/TRBV12-4	.	TRBJ2-3	CASSLAGVASADTQYF	TGTGCCAGCAGTTTAGCGGGGGTAGCCTCCGCAGATACGCAGTATTTT
.	TRBV6-5	.	TRBJ2-7	CASSYDGVEQYF	TGTGCCAGCAGTTATGACGGCGTTGAGCAGTACTTC
TRBD2	TRBV20-1	many	TRBJ2-7	CSALAGGRHEQYF	TGCAGTGCTTTAGCGGGAGGAAGGCACGAGCAGTACTTC
TRBD1	TRBV12-3/TRBV12-4	many	TRBJ2-1	CASSSTGAKQFF	TGTGCCAGCAGTTCCACAGGGGCAAAGCAGTTCTTC
.	TRBV7-3	few	TRBJ2-1	CASSGPGLPPGEQFF	TGTGCCAGCAGCGGACCGGGACTCCCCCCAGGAGAGCAGTTCTTC
.	TRBV20-1	.	TRBJ1-5	CSARRTVRSNQPQHF	TGCAGTGCTAGACGGACAGTTAGGAGCAATCAGCCCCAGCATTTT
.	TRBV20-1	.	TRBJ2-6	CSARDHGGANVLTF	TGCAGTGCTAGAGATCATGGCGGGGCCAACGTCCTGACTTTC
TRBD1	TRBV24-1	.	TRBJ2-7	CATRDRGSEQYF	TGTGCCACCCGGGACAGGGGATCCGAGCAGTACTTC
.	TRBV7-2	few	TRBJ2-7	CASSLAAGSWDEQYF	TGTGCCAGCAGCTTAGCCGCCGGGTCGTGGGACGAGCAGTACTTC
.	TRBV19	.	TRBJ1-2	CASSMVTANYGYTF	TGTGCCAGTAGTATGGTGACTGCTAACTATGGCTACACCTTC
.	TRBV12-3/TRBV12-4	.	TRBJ1-1	CASSLTPMNTEAFF	TGTGCCAGCAGTTTGACACCTATGAACACTGAAGCTTTCTTT
.	TRBV27	few	TRBJ2-1	CASSPKGRGNEQFF	TGTGCCTCCTCCCCCAAGGGGCGTGGGAATGAGCAGTTCTTC
TRBD2	TRBV5-1	.	TRBJ2-1	CASSISGDEQFF	TGCGCCAGCAGCATTAGCGGGGATGAGCAGTTCTTC
TRBD2	TRBV20-1	.	TRBJ2-3	CSIKAGGADTQYF	TGCAGTATAAAAGCGGGGGGCGCAGATACGCAGTATTTT
TRBD1	TRBV29-1	.	TRBJ1-1	CSVQGAIPEAFF	TGCAGCGTTCAGGGGGCGATCCCTGAAGCTTTCTTT
TRBD1	TRBV7-9	.	TRBJ2-7	CACSLPQGAARYEQYF	TGTGCCTGCAGCCTCCCCCAGGGGGCAGCCCGCTACGAGCAGTACTTC
.	TRBV4-2	few	TRBJ1-2	CASSQAQQALNYGYTF	TGTGCCAGCAGCCAAGCACAGCAGGCCCTTAACTATGGCTACACCTTC
TRBD1	TRBV5-6	few	TRBJ2-7	CASSLAAGQVNYEQYF	TGTGCCAGCAGCTTGGCCGCCGGACAGGTGAACTACGAGCAGTACTTC
.	TRBV20-1	.	TRBJ1-1	CSATKVSTEAFF	TGCAGTGCTACCAAGGTCAGCACTGAAGCTTTCTTT
TRBD2	TRBV2	few	TRBJ2-3	CASSRTSGGDTQYF	TGTGCCAGCAGCCGGACTAGCGGAGGAGATACGCAGTATTTT
TRBD2	TRBV20-1	once	TRBJ2-3	CSARGYGGGTDTQYF	TGCAGTGCTAGAGGTTATGGGGGGGGGACAGATACGCAGTATTTT
TRBD1	TRBV7-8	.	TRBJ1-1	CASSSKTGVWAEAFF	TGTGCCAGCAGCTCGAAAACAGGGGTATGGGCTGAAGCTTTCTTT
.	TRBV21-1	.	TRBJ2-1	CASSRTSGRYEQFF	TGTGCCAGCAGCAGGACTAGCGGGAGGTATGAGCAGTTCTTC
TRBD2	TRBV28	few	TRBJ2-3	CASSLRPWDLAGGSTDTQYF	TGTGCCAGCAGTTTACGCCCGTGGGATCTAGCGGGGGGCAGCACAGATACGCAGTATTTT
.	TRBV6-1	few	TRBJ2-5	CASQQGTRETQYF	TGTGCCAGTCAACAGGGAACAAGAGAGACCCAGTACTTC
.	TRBV29-1	few	TRBJ1-2	CSVEPGYTF	TGCAGCGTTGAGCCAGGCTACACCTTC
.	TRBV29-1	.	TRBJ2-7	CSVGVKRRSSYNEQYF	TGCAGCGTTGGAGTTAAGCGGAGGAGCTCCTACAATGAGCAGTACTTC
TRBD2	TRBV3-1	.	TRBJ2-3	CASSQDPAGVSIDTQYF	TGTGCCAGCAGCCAAGATCCAGCGGGAGTATCCATAGATACGCAGTATTTT
.	TRBV28	few	TRBJ1-4	CASRPLLLGLGHEKLFF	TGTGCCAGCAGACCCCTTCTCTTGGGACTCGGGCATGAAAAACTGTTTTTT
TRBD2	TRBV3-1	.	TRBJ2-1	CASSQETSLYNEQFF	TGTGCCAGCAGCCAAGAGACTAGCTTATACAATGAGCAGTTCTTC
.	TRBV6-5	.	TRBJ1-2	CASSYPLDQEKVRYGYTF	TGTGCCAGCAGTTACCCATTAGATCAGGAAAAGGTCCGCTATGGCTACACCTTC
.	TRBV2	.	TRBJ2-7	CASSETRSEQYF	TGTGCCAGCAGTGAAACCAGGTCCGAGCAGTACTTC
TRBD1	TRBV12-3/TRBV12-4	once	TRBJ1-3	CASSLGRGQGNTIYF	TGTGCCAGCAGTTTAGGCAGGGGGCAAGGAAACACCATATATTTT
TRBD1	TRBV7-2	few	TRBJ2-7	CASSLVGRDRGHEQYF	TGTGCCAGCAGCTTAGTCGGAAGGGACAGGGGCCACGAGCAGTACTTC
TRBD1	TRBV12-3/TRBV12-4	.	TRBJ1-4	CASSGTGELRKLFF	TGTGCCAGCAGCGGGACAGGGGAGCTGCGAAAACTGTTTTTT
TRBD2	TRBV5-1	few	TRBJ2-3	CASRTGGYTQYF	TGCGCCAGCAGGACGGGGGGATATACGCAGTATTTT
.	TRBV7-8	few	TRBJ1-1	CASSSTRTATFSRAFF	TGTGCCAGCAGCTCGACCCGGACAGCGACGTTCTCGAGGGCTTTCTTT
TRBD1	TRBV7-9	few	TRBJ1-6	CASSRGQVNSPLHF	TGTGCCAGCAGCCGTGGACAGGTTAATTCACCCCTCCACTTT
TRBD1	TRBV29-1	.	TRBJ1-2	CSVGTGDRGYTF	TGCAGCGTCGGGACAGGAGATCGTGGCTACACCTTC
.	TRBV29-1	few	TRBJ2-7	CSVTLPGFSYEQYF	TGCAGCGTTACCCTTCCGGGTTTCTCCTACGAGCAGTACTTC
.	TRBV20-1	.	TRBJ2-3	CSALHRDTQYF	TGCAGTGCGCTACATCGAGATACGCAGTATTTT
.	TRBV7-3	.	TRBJ2-1	CASSLRRYNERFF	TGTGCCAGCAGCTTACGACGGTACAATGAGCGGTTCTTC
.	TRBV6-1	few	TRBJ2-3	CASSEARITDTQYF	TGTGCCAGCAGTGAAGCCCGGATCACAGATACGCAGTATTTT
.	TRBV6-5	few	TRBJ2-7	CASSYSGVPYEQYF	TGTGCCAGCAGTTACTCAGGGGTCCCCTACGAGCAGTACTTC
.	TRBV28	.	TRBJ2-7	CASSKRYF	TGTGCCAGCAGTAAGAGGTACTTC
.	TRBV29-1	.	TRBJ2-2	CSVEIQGSGELFF	TGCAGCGTTGAGATACAGGGTTCCGGGGAGCTGTTTTTT
TRBD2	TRBV12-3/TRBV12-4	.	TRBJ2-5	CASSFSRGTGGTQYF	TGTGCCAGCAGTTTTTCGCGGGGGACCGGGGGGACCCAGTACTTC
TRBD2	TRBV9	.	TRBJ2-3	CASSAGLAGTLDTQYF	TGTGCCAGCAGCGCCGGACTAGCGGGGACTCTAGATACGCAGTATTTT
.	TRBV29-1	.	TRBJ1-4	CSVVSRSNEKLFF	TGCAGCGTTGTTAGCCGTTCTAATGAAAAACTGTTTTTT
TRBD1	TRBV27	few	TRBJ2-1	CASSLPSGGNEQFF	TGTGCCAGCAGCTTACCCTCAGGGGGAAATGAGCAGTTCTTC
.	TRBV9	few	TRBJ2-6	CASSVDQDSGANVLTF	TGTGCCAGCAGCGTAGATCAGGACTCTGGGGCCAACGTCCTGACTTTC
.	TRBV7-9	.	TRBJ2-5	CASIGSPGPEETQDF	TGTGCCAGCATCGGGTCCCCGGGGCCGGAAGAGACCCAGGACTTC
.	TRBV11-3	.	TRBJ2-5	CASSHPGTVGPSGPNWEQYF	TGTGCCAGCAGCCATCCAGGGACAGTAGGTCCTAGCGGCCCGAACTGGGAGCAGTACTTC
.	TRBV29-1	few	TRBJ2-3	CSVEIRAGALTDTQYF	TGCAGCGTTGAAATACGGGCGGGGGCGCTGACAGATACGCAGTATTTT
.	TRBV7-3	once	TRBJ2-4	CASSLTWTDGIQYF	TGTGCCAGCAGCTTAACGTGGACAGATGGCATTCAGTACTTC